This TCR beta chain was found in a study of shared clonotypes between healthy human individuals (dated by TCRdb to the early 2020s). Turning to the overall study: The cohort included three men and a couple of women between 18 and 49 years of age. Libraries were prepared and TCR repertoires were sequenced by different laboratories using diverse techniques, in order to increase sequencing depth and limit assay-specific biases. For each donor, three plates each were used for CD4 naive and CD4 memory, two plates were used for CD8 naive, and one plate was used for CD8 memory. The study deeply sequenced blood TCR repertoires of about 5 healthy adults to estimate repertoire size and the extent of clonotype sharing between individuals. Leukapheresis yielded between about 0.85 and 10 billion PBMCs per donor.

The donors were healthy, HIV-negative adults with no recently reported acute infections or vaccinations. Only Caucasian adults living in Nashville, Tennessee, USA were represented among the donors. CD4+ T cells were enriched through magnetic negative selection, after which naive cells were positively selected on CD45RA and the remaining negative fraction served as the memory subset. Blood was obtained by leukapheresis, after which PBMCs were separated by Ficoll-Histopaque density gradient centrifugation and cryopreserved in liquid nitrogen vapor phase. Analytical flow cytometry was used to check the purity and quantity of every magnetically sorted T cell population. Genomic DNA was isolated from each sorted fraction and quantified by UV absorbance on a Nanodrop 2000c. CDR1 and CDR2 (SGHTA, FQGNSA) derive from the germline V gene. Reading from cysteine to phenylalanine, the CDR3 counts 17 amino acids. The CDR3 DNA has 51 bases and is translated from base 1. Germline trimming amounts to 5 bases on V and 1 base on J, with 5 as the count of junction bases outside the gene matches.

TCR CDR3 regions were amplified from genomic DNA by multiplex PCR using the deep immunoSEQ assay. Extracted genomic DNA from each cell subset was distributed evenly across all wells of several immunoSEQ 96-well plates, and each plate was treated as a replicate. Each replicate PCR for sorted subsets received about 220 ng genomic DNA, equal to about 29,000 T cell genomes. The purified libraries were quantified using a Qubit 3.0 fluorometer, sized with a Bioanalyzer 2100, and then quantified again using the KAPA Library Quantification kit. Every immunoSEQ 96-well plate was sequenced on a dedicated single-read 150-cycle Illumina NextSeq 550 flow cell. In the paper's pipeline: Because the immunoSEQ output held only junctional sequences and lacked quality scores, the filtering could not match the filtering applied to full-length reads. Sequences were annotated with PyIR, a Python wrapper for IgBLAST v1.9, and V/J genes and CDR3 were assigned using IMGT germline references. Any read was removed if the V/J assignment was weak (E-value above 1e-6), the CDR3 was missing, or the read contained stop codons, out-of-frame junctions, or ambiguous translated residues. V3J clonotypes were defined by identical inferred V gene, J gene, and CDR3 amino acid sequence. Percentage overlap between repertoires was computed as shared unique clonotypes divided by the size of the smaller repertoire. Three approaches were used to assess repertoire richness: RTK rarefaction, the Chao1 estimator, and Recon v2.1 estimates of unobserved clonotypes. For all TCRbeta clonotypes obtained by the gDNA method from several donors, generation probabilities were computed with OLGA. In its TCRdb copy, this immuneACCESS table keeps in-frame sequences only and misses some clones. Where compared with another copy, unresolved V genes explain less than half of these, and the others have no known cause. The DNA gave D and trimming, while V, J and clone size come from that table. Within this sample are 1,400,000 or so clones, with approximately 98.5% of them counted one time only. Of the sample, approximately 0.38% falls within the top ten clones.

Summary of the overall study and its limitations: Naive subsets generally had larger estimated clonotype richness than memory subsets. Sampling was restricted to blood, and TCR repertoires in tissue are likely to differ from TCR repertoires in blood. Compared with non-shared clonotypes, the clonotypes found in all four sorted-subset donors had higher generation probabilities. Pairwise subsampling led to the expectation that sequencing depth would affect the degree of clonotype sharing among donors. Sharing across four donors was observed for around 4.8% of naive CD4, under 4% of naive CD8, about 2.5% of memory CD4, and about 0.39% of memory CD8 clonotypes. Incomplete sequencing was indicated by rarefaction of sorted-subset datasets, despite the large sequencing depth. The small number of donors limited the genetic and exposure-history diversity represented.

Regarding this clone: Its antigen is currently not known. No per-base quality is available; no much larger clone lies one base away.

The rearrangement combines TRBV7-2 with TRBJ2-3, with 14 central nucleotides matching TRBD2. Material for sequencing was naive CD4+ T cells sorted from blood. Explained via the paper, the cell subset or site label denotes: CD45RA+ positively selected. The TCR comes from a man in his thirties or forties in good health. Here the CDR3 is given as CASSKGLAGVGTDTQYF. The DNA sequence is given as TGTGCCAGCAGCAAGGGACTAGCGGGAGTGGGCACAGATACGCAGTATTTT.